In this sample, the clone carrying this TCR beta chain turned up a few times. Its target is unknown. The authors reverse transcribed all of the isolated RNA, so sequencing captured expressed TCRB transcripts. Sequencing was performed with immunoSEQ multiplex PCR; in TCRdb, only in-frame clones are kept and a portion is missing. The top ten clones hold about 0.6% of a sample with 110,000 to 150,000 clones, less than 10% of them seen once. The data are from a study of beta chain features in type 1 diabetes. Study-wide points: PCR could preferentially amplify shorter templates, alike in patients and controls.

CDR1 SGHAT and CDR2 FQDESV come from the germline V gene (reference sequence). There are 16 residues in the CDR3. V lost 4 bases and J lost 9; bases outside the gene matches: 7. The receptor comes from a woman in her forties in good health. This chain uses TRBV11-1 with TRBJ2-1; 15 bases match TRBD2. Sequencing was performed on central memory CD4+ T cells from blood. This chain's CDR3 is CASSSGTSGGLGEQFF. Written as DNA, the CDR3 is TGTGCCAGCAGCTCCGGGACTAGCGGGGGGTTGGGTGAGCAGTTCTTC. The variable domain in full, with the rest retrieved from reference TRBV11-1 and TRBJ2-1, is EAEVAQSPRYKITEKSQAVAFWCDPISGHATLYWYRQILGQGPELLVQFQDESVVDDSQLPKDRFSAERLKGVDSTLKIQPAELGDSAMYLCASSSGTSGGLGEQFFGPGTRLTVL.